This T cell receptor (beta chain) was captured in a study of blood T cell repertoires in COVID-19. Study summary: PBMCs, B-cell-depleted T cells, or T cells were the source of the cDNA or gDNA that made up the material.

The CDR3 is made up of 17 amino acids. Germline trimming cut 1 base from V and 8 bases from J; bases unmatched to any gene: 15. Germline CDR1 reads SGHRS; CDR2 reads YFSETQ. Measured with immunoSEQ multiplex PCR; TCRdb has only the in-frame clones, and not every one. The table lists 270,000 or so clones, around 90% of them singletons. The chain employs TRBV5-1 and TRBJ2-1; TRBD2 agrees at 7 bases. The specimen sequenced was peripheral blood. The origin of this receptor is a woman in her 40s who had recovered from COVID-19. The CDR3 region has the DNA TGCGCCAGCAGCTTGTTGCTAGCGGAAGGCGTTGGCTATGAGCAGTTCTTC. It yields the protein CASSLLLAEGVGYEQFF.